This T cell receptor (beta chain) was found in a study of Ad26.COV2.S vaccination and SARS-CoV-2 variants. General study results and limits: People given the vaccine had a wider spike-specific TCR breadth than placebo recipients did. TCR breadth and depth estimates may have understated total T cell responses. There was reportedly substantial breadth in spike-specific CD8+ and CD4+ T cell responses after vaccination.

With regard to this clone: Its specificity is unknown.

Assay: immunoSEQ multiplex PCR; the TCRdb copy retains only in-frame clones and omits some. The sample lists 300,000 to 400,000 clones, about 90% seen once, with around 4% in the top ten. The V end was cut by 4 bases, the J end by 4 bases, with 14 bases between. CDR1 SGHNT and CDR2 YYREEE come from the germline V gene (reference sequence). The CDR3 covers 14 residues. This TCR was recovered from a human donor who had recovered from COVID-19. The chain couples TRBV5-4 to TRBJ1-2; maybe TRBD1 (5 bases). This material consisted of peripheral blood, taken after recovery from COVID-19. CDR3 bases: TGTGCCAGCAGCCTTCGACAGAACCCCTATGGCTACACCTTC. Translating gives CASSLRQNPYGYTF.